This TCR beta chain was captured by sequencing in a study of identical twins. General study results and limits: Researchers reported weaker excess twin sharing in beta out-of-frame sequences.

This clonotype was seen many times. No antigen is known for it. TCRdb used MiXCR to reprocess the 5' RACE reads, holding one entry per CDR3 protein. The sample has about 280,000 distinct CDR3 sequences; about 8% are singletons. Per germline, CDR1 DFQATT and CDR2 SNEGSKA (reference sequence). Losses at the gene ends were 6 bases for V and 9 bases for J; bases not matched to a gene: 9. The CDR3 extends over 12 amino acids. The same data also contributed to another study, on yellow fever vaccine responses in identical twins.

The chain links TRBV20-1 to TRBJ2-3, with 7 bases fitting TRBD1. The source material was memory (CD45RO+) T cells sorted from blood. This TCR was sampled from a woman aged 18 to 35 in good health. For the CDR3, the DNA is TGCAGTGCCACCCGTGGACAGGACACGCAGTATTTT. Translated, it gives CSATRGQDTQYF.